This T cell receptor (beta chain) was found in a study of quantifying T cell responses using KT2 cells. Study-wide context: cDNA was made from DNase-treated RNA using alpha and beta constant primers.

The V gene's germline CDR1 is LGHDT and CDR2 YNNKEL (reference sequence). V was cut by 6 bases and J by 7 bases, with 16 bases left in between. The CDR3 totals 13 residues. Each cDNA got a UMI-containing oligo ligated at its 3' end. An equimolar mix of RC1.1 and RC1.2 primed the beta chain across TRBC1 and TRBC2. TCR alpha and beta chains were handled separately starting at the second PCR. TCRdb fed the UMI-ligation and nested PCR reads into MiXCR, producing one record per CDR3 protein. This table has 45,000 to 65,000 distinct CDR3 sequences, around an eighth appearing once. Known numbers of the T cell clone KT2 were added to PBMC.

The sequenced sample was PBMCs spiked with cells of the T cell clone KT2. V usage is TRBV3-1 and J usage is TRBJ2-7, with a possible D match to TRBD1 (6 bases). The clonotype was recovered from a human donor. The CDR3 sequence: CASRPAGAWEQYF. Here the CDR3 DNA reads TGTGCCAGCAGACCGGCAGGGGCGTGGGAGCAGTACTTC.